The sequence of this T cell receptor beta chain was determined in a study of spatial heterogeneity in lung cancer. Study summary: Beta-chain sequences were consistently detected more often than alpha-chain sequences. TCR and UMI combinations that were unique each appeared, on average, more than ten times in raw reads.

The presence of a unique molecular identifier marked each TCR cDNA molecule. TCRdb reprocessed the 5' RACE reads with MiXCR, giving one entry per CDR3 protein. The sample consists of about 82,000 distinct CDR3 sequences, 10% to 15% of them appearing once. This clonotype was detected only a few times. Time point specified: sample taken at primary tumor resection. Whole RNA from tumor, nontumor lung or frozen PBMC was sequenced unsorted. Samples came from roughly 75 TRACERx patients with untreated early-stage lung cancer. The source of this sequence is a male donor with early-stage non-small cell lung cancer. Sequences were derived from PBMCs, sampled at surgery.

The CDR3 nucleotides are TGTGCCTGGAGTGTGTACCAGATAGATGGGGGAGAGCAGTACTTC. Translating it yields CAWSVYQIDGGEQYF. The gene calls are TRBV30 and TRBJ2-7; D assignment may be TRBD1 or TRBD2 (5 bases each). V lost 0 bases and J 7 bases, leaving 19 bases between the germline ends. The CDR3 runs to 15 residues. The germline gives CDR1 GTSNPN, CDR2 SVGIG (reference sequence).